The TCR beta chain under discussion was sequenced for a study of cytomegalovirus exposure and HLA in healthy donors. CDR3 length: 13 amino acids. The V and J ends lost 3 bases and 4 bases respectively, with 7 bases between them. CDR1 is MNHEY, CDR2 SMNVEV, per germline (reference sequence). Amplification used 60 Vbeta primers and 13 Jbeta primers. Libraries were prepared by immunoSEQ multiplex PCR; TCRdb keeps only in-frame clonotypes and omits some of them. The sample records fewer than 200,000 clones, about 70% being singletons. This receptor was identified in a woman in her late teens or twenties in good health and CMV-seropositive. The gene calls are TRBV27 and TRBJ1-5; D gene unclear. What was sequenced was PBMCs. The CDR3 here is CASSLRENQPQHF. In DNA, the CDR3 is TGTGCCAGCAGTTTGAGGGAAAATCAGCCCCAGCATTTT.